This record covers a single T cell receptor (beta chain). No antigen is known for it. This entry comes from a study of shared clonotypes between healthy human individuals. V shed 5 bases and J 4 bases; nucleotides not matched to a gene: 4. The CDR3 sequence is 13 residues long. The germline V gene encodes CDR1 WNHNN and CDR2 SYGVQD (reference sequence). Generated by immunoSEQ multiplex PCR, the TCRdb table keeps only in-frame clones and is missing some. The table has some 660,000 clones, less than 80% seen once. Study-level results: Genetic and exposure-history diversity was limited by the small donor number.

The sequence was collected from a woman in her twenties or thirties in good health. The sample comprised memory CD4+ T cells sorted from blood. Subset reported: CD45RA-negative fraction. V and J are TRBV10-1 and TRBJ2-7; 8 bases line up with TRBD2. CDR3 DNA sequence: TGCGCCAGCAGTCAGAGCGGGAGTTACGAGCAGTACTTC. Encoded protein: CASSQSGSYEQYF.